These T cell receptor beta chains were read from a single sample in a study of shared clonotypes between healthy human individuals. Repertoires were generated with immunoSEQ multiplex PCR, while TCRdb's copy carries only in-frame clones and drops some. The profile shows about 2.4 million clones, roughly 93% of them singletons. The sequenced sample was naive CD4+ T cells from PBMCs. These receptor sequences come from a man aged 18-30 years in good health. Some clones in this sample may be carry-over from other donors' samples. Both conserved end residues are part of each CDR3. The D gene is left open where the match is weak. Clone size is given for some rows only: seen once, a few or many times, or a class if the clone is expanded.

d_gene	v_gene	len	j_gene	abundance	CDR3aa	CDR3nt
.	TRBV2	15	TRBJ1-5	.	CASSEARRSNQPQHF	TGTGCCAGCAGTGAAGCGAGAAGGAGCAATCAGCCCCAGCATTTT
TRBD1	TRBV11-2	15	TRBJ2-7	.	CASSLERDRNYEQYF	TGTGCCAGCAGCTTAGAGAGGGACAGAAACTACGAGCAGTACTTC
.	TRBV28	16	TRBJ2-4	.	CASSQMDSSAKNIQYF	TGTGCCAGCAGCCAGATGGACAGTTCAGCCAAAAACATTCAGTACTTC
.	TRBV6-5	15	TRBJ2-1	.	CASRPRASRYNEQFF	TGTGCCAGCAGACCTCGGGCTAGCCGGTACAATGAGCAGTTCTTC
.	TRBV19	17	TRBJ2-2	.	CASSRNRAQTNTGELFF	TGTGCCAGTAGTAGGAACCGGGCGCAGACGAACACCGGGGAGCTGTTTTTT
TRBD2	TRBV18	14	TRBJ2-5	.	CASSPTGGLETQYF	TGTGCCAGCTCACCAACGGGAGGGTTGGAGACCCAGTACTTC
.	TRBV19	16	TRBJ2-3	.	CASSIRGRTSTDTQYF	TGTGCCAGTAGTATACGGGGGAGAACAAGCACAGATACGCAGTATTTT
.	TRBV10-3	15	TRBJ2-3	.	CAISEWAGEADTQYF	TGTGCCATCAGTGAGTGGGCAGGGGAGGCAGATACGCAGTATTTT
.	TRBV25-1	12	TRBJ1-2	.	CASSALYYGYTF	TGTGCCAGCAGCGCCTTGTATTATGGCTACACCTTC
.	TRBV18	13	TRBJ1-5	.	CASSPERFQPQHF	TGTGCCAGCTCACCCGAGAGGTTTCAGCCCCAGCATTTT
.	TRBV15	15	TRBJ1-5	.	CATSRVRFGPGPQHF	TGTGCCACCAGCAGAGTTAGGTTCGGGCCGGGGCCCCAGCATTTT
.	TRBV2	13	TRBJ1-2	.	CASSDPRARGYTF	TGTGCCAGCAGTGATCCTAGGGCGCGCGGCTACACCTTC
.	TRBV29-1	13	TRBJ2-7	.	CSVEAAETYEQYF	TGCAGCGTTGAAGCAGCGGAGACTTACGAGCAGTACTTC
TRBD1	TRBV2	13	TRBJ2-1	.	CASSGQGFNEQFF	TGTGCCAGCAGCGGACAGGGGTTTAATGAGCAGTTCTTC
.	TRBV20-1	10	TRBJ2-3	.	CRPTGDTQYF	TGCAGGCCGACTGGAGATACGCAGTATTTT
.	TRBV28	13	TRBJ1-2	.	CASGTPNRVGYTF	TGTGCCAGCGGAACACCCAACAGGGTTGGCTACACCTTC
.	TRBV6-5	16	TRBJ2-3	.	CASSYVWGAVSDTQYF	TGTGCCAGCAGTTATGTGTGGGGGGCAGTATCAGATACGCAGTATTTT
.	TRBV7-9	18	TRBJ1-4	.	CASSLEVGAAATNEKLFF	TGTGCCAGCAGCTTAGAAGTGGGGGCAGCCGCAACTAATGAAAAACTGTTTTTT
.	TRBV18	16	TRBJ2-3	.	CASSPPGIKSTDTQYF	TGTGCCAGCTCACCACCGGGTATAAAGAGCACAGATACGCAGTATTTT
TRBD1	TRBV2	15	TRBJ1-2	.	CASSDGTGIIAGYTF	TGTGCCAGCAGTGACGGGACAGGGATAATTGCTGGCTACACCTTC
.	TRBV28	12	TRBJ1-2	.	CASTDSNYGYTF	TGTGCCAGCACCGACAGCAACTATGGCTACACCTTC
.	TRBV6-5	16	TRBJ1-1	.	CASSYGGGGMNTEAFF	TGTGCCAGCAGTTACGGCGGGGGGGGCATGAACACTGAAGCTTTCTTT
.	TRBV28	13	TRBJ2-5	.	CASRPDGFETQYF	TGTGCCAGCAGGCCGGATGGGTTCGAGACCCAGTACTTC
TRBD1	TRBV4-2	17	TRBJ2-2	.	CASSQDYGDRVTGELFF	TGTGCCAGCAGCCAAGATTACGGGGACAGAGTCACCGGGGAGCTGTTTTTT
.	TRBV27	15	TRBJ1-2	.	CASSLFRPGDNGYTF	TGTGCCAGCAGTTTATTCCGTCCGGGGGATAATGGCTACACCTTC
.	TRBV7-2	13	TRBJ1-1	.	CASSPGGNTEAFF	TGTGCCAGCAGCCCCGGGGGGAACACTGAAGCTTTCTTT
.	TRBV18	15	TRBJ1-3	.	CASSQSQGSGNTIYF	TGTGCCAGCTCACAGTCACAGGGTTCTGGAAACACCATATATTTT
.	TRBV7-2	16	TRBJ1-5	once	CASSFTGYWGDQPQHF	TGTGCCAGCAGCTTCACAGGTTATTGGGGAGATCAGCCCCAGCATTTT
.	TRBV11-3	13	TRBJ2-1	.	CASSKGPYNEQFF	TGTGCCAGCAGCAAAGGACCTTACAATGAGCAGTTCTTC
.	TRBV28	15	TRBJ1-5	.	CASIPSEEFNQPQHF	TGTGCCAGCATACCTTCAGAAGAGTTCAATCAGCCCCAGCATTTT
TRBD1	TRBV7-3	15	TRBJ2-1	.	CASSPTGTDYNEQFF	TGTGCCAGCAGCCCGACCGGGACAGACTACAATGAGCAGTTCTTC
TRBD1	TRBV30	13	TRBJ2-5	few	CAWGTGGQETQYF	TGTGCCTGGGGGACAGGGGGCCAAGAGACCCAGTACTTC
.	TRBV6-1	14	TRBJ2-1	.	CASRTTVPYNEQFF	TGTGCCAGCCGTACTACGGTGCCGTACAATGAGCAGTTCTTC
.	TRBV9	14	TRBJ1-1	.	CASSVDGRFTEAFF	TGTGCCAGCAGCGTAGACGGGCGGTTCACTGAAGCTTTCTTT
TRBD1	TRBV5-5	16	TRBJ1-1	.	CASSLRGGLTNTEAFF	TGTGCCAGCAGCTTGCGAGGGGGCTTGACGAACACTGAAGCTTTCTTT
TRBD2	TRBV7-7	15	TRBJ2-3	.	CASSLGLANTDTQYF	TGTGCCAGCAGCCTCGGACTAGCGAACACAGATACGCAGTATTTT
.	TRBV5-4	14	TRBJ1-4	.	CASSFTATNEKLFF	TGTGCCAGCAGCTTTACCGCAACTAATGAAAAACTGTTTTTT
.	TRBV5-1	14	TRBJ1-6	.	CASSLEGINSPLHF	TGCGCCAGCAGCTTGGAGGGCATTAATTCACCCCTCCACTTT
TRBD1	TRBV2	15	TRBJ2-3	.	CASEDRRPSTDTQYF	TGTGCCAGCGAGGACAGGAGACCTAGCACAGATACGCAGTATTTT
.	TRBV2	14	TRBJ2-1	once	CASLRGLVTYEQFF	TGTGCCTCCCTCCGGGGCCTAGTCACCTATGAGCAGTTCTTC
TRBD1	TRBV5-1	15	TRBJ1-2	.	CASSLAGQGLQLYTF	TGCGCCAGCAGCTTGGCAGGACAGGGCCTTCAGCTCTACACCTTC
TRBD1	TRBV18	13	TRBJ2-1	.	CASSPSGGSEQFF	TGTGCCAGCTCACCATCAGGGGGCAGTGAGCAGTTCTTC
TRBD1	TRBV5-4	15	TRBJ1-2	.	CASSPQGVRRWGYTF	TGTGCCAGCAGCCCCCAGGGGGTCCGACGTTGGGGCTACACCTTC
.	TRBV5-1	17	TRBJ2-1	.	CASSLVPAGTNYNEQFF	TGCGCCAGCAGCTTAGTCCCCGCCGGGACCAACTACAATGAGCAGTTCTTC
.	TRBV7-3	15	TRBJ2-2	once	CASSPFREATGELFF	TGTGCCAGCAGCCCCTTTAGGGAGGCCACCGGGGAGCTGTTTTTT
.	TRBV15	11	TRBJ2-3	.	CATSREGWQYF	TGTGCCACCAGCAGAGAGGGCTGGCAGTATTTT
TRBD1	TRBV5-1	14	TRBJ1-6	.	CASSSDREGSPLHF	TGCGCCAGCAGCTCGGACAGGGAGGGATCACCCCTCCACTTT
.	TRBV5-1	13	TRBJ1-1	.	CASSLEGTGSHSF	TGCGCCAGCAGCTTGGAGGGTACAGGGTCACACTCATTT
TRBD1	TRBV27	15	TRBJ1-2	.	CASSLFRDRGYGYTF	TGTGCCAGCAGTTTATTTAGGGACAGGGGCTATGGCTACACCTTC
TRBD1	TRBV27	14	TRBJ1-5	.	CASRGDRGTQPQHF	TGTGCCAGCAGAGGGGACAGGGGGACGCAGCCCCAGCATTTT
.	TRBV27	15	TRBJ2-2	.	CASSYRDPNTGELFF	TGTGCCAGCAGTTACAGGGACCCGAACACCGGGGAGCTGTTTTTT
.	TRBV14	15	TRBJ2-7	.	CASSQVPGLTYEQYF	TGTGCCAGCAGCCAAGTGCCGGGGCTTACCTACGAGCAGTACTTC
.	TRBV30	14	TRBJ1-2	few	CAGTPLGVTYGYTF	TGTGCCGGGACCCCATTGGGGGTGACCTATGGCTACACCTTC
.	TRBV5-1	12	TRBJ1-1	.	CASRDVNTEAFF	TGCGCCAGCAGGGACGTGAACACTGAAGCTTTCTTT